Each of the 25 T cell receptor beta chains below was sequenced from the same sample in a study of neurological immune-mediated disorders. MiXCR, applied by TCRdb to the 5' RACE reads, yields one record per CDR3 protein. The data contain roughly 100,000 distinct CDR3 sequences, around 3.4% of them seen just once; the ten biggest clones take up around 6%. Material for sequencing was PBMCs. These receptor sequences come from a woman aged 18-35 years with multiple sclerosis.

This clonotype has ten or more counts. The chain recombines TRBV29-1 with TRBJ2-1; D uncertain. V was shortened by 7 bases and J by 0 bases, with 4 bases between the two germline ends. The CDR3 is 11 residues long. Germline values: CDR1 SQVTM, CDR2 ANQGSEA. CDR3: CSGRSYNEQFF. The CDR3 DNA reads as TGCAGCGGCCGCTCCTACAATGAGCAGTTCTTC.

In this sample, this clonotype turned up a few times. The J gene is TRBJ2-7, the V gene TRBV12-3 or TRBV12-4; D unclear. V lost 1 base, J lost 0 bases, and 7 bases lay in between. The CDR3 totals 14 residues. The CDR3 loop reads CASSLEAVSYEQYF. The CDR3 DNA reads TGTGCCAGCAGTTTAGAGGCAGTCTCCTACGAGCAGTACTTC.

This clonotype has a count of ten or more. The chain is built from TRBV5-1 and TRBJ1-2; D is perhaps TRBD1 (6 bases). V was cut by 3 bases and J by 8 bases, with 11 bases left in between. The CDR3 covers 12 residues. The germline CDR1 and CDR2 sequences are SGHRS and YFSETQ. The CDR3 region is CASSSQGSGYTF. The CDR3 DNA is TGCGCCAGCAGCTCCCAGGGGAGCGGCTACACCTTC.

This clonotype was detected many times. The V and J genes are TRBV12-3 or TRBV12-4 and TRBJ1-1; 7 bases align to TRBD1. CDR3 size: 18 residues. Unmatched junction bases numbered 19, after V lost 4 bases and J lost 5 bases. This CDR3 reads CASSSLPLPFPGQTEAFF. As DNA, the CDR3 is TGTGCCAGCAGTTCTCTCCCTCTCCCTTTTCCGGGACAGACTGAAGCTTTCTTT.

In this sample, this clonotype turned up many times. The chain couples TRBV10-3 to TRBJ1-2, with D unclear. Trimming removed 6 bases at V and 4 bases at J, with 9 bases between. Germline V gives CDR1 ENHRY, CDR2 SYGVKD. The CDR3 sequence is 12 residues long. The CDR3 DNA reads as TGTGCCATCAGCAGAAACCCCTATGGCTACACCTTC. Its protein product is CAISRNPYGYTF.

This clonotype has at least ten counts. The V and J genes are TRBV27 and TRBJ1-1; a weak D match, TRBD1 (6 bases). Germline V CDR1 and CDR2: MNHEY, SMNVEV (reference sequence). This CDR3 is 17 amino acids long. V lost 4 bases to trimming and J lost 3 bases, with 21 bases between them. The CDR3 loop reads CASSSSPPGVGDTEAFF. CDR3 nucleotide sequence: TGTGCCAGCAGTTCGAGCCCCCCAGGGGTGGGGGACACTGAAGCTTTCTTT.

This clonotype was picked up many times. The chain uses TRBV7-9 and TRBJ2-7; maybe TRBD2 (7 bases). From germline, CDR1 is SEHNR and CDR2 FQNEAQ (reference sequence). Trimming removed 3 bases from V and 5 bases from J, with 14 bases in between. This CDR3 contains 14 residues. CDR3 sequence (DNA): TGTGCCAGCAGCTTTGGGGGGGCGCTCAACGAGCAGTACTTC. Its protein is CASSFGGALNEQYF.

This clonotype was recorded many times. The chain couples TRBV5-1 to TRBJ2-3, with no clear D. Trimming removed 1 base from V and 1 base from J, with 7 bases in between. CDR1 is SGHRS and CDR2 is YFSETQ in the germline V gene. This CDR3 has 14 amino acids. The DNA for the CDR3 is TGCGCCAGCAGCTTGAGTTTTGGCACAGATACGCAGTATTTT. This encodes CASSLSFGTDTQYF.

This clonotype was detected many times. The V and J genes are TRBV7-8 and TRBJ2-1; 10 bases agree with TRBD2. CDR3 length equals 16 residues. The germline CDR1 and CDR2 sequences are SGHVS and FQNEAQ. The V and J ends lost 2 bases and 3 bases, in that order; junction bases with no gene match: 4. DNA of the CDR3: TGTGCCAGCAGCTTACAACTAGCGGGGATCTACAATGAGCAGTTCTTC. Translated, it gives CASSLQLAGIYNEQFF.

There are many counts of this clonotype. V is TRBV12-3 or TRBV12-4 and J is TRBJ2-1; TRBD2 matches at 13 bases. The CDR3 is 17 residues long. The ends lost 2 bases at V and 2 bases at J; junction bases unmatched: 3. The CDR3 DNA reads as TGTGCCAGCAGTTTAAGGACTAGCGGGAGAACCTACAATGAGCAGTTCTTC. It specifies CASSLRTSGRTYNEQFF.

This clonotype has only a few counts. This chain uses TRBV7-8 with TRBJ1-2; D unclear. The CDR3 totals 12 residues. The germline gives CDR1 SGHVS, CDR2 FQNEAQ. V lost 1 base, J lost 4 bases, and 4 bases lay in between. The CDR3 region has the DNA TGTGCCAGCAGCTTAGATAGCTATGGCTACACCTTC. Amino acid sequence: CASSLDSYGYTF.

This clonotype came up many times. The rearrangement uses TRBV7-8 and TRBJ1-4; D is uncertain. There are 13 residues in the CDR3. The V and J ends lost 1 base and 7 bases respectively, with 7 bases between them. Per the germline V gene, CDR1 is SGHVS and CDR2 is FQNEAQ. The chain's CDR3 is CASSLGPREKLFF. For the CDR3, the DNA is TGTGCCAGCAGCTTAGGTCCCCGTGAAAAACTGTTTTTT.

This clonotype has a count of ten or more. The rearrangement links TRBV5-1 to TRBJ1-2; 7 bases are a match to TRBD1. Trimming at V came to 2 bases and at J to 0 bases, leaving 1 base not matched to a gene. Per the germline V gene, CDR1 is SGHRS and CDR2 is YFSETQ. This CDR3 is 14 amino acids long. CDR3 protein: CASSFGTANYGYTF. CDR3 coding DNA: TGCGCCAGCAGCTTCGGGACAGCTAACTATGGCTACACCTTC.

This chain connects TRBV12-3 or TRBV12-4 to TRBJ2-7, with D perhaps TRBD1 or TRBD2 (5 bases each). V was shortened by 4 bases and J by 5 bases, with 18 bases between the two germline ends. There are 15 residues in the CDR3. The CDR3 sequence: CASSSRVPLGNEQYF. In DNA, the CDR3 is TGTGCCAGCAGTTCCAGGGTTCCCCTCGGGAACGAGCAGTACTTC.

This clonotype was counted ten times or more. The rearrangement joins TRBV7-9 to TRBJ1-6; 8 bases are a match to TRBD1. Germline-derived CDR1 and CDR2 are SEHNR and FQNEAQ (reference sequence). The CDR3 loop spans 16 amino acids. V lost 5 bases, J lost 5 bases, and 8 bases stayed unmatched. This chain's CDR3 is CASSQGGQGNNSPLHF. As DNA, the CDR3 is TGTGCCAGCAGCCAAGGAGGACAGGGCAATAATTCACCCCTCCACTTT.

Many counts were recorded for this clonotype. The gene calls are TRBV5-1 and TRBJ1-4; the match to TRBD1 covers 8 bases. V shed 5 bases, J shed 7 bases, and the junction held 10 bases outside the gene matches. This CDR3 is built from 15 residues. The germline gives CDR1 SGHRS, CDR2 YFSETQ. The CDR3 region has the DNA TGCGCCAGCAGAACTGGACAGGGACAGGTTGAAAAACTGTTTTTT. Protein product: CASRTGQGQVEKLFF.

The chain employs TRBV30 and TRBJ2-7; a possible D gene is TRBD1 (6 bases). With 0 bases removed from V and 4 bases from J, the gap between germline ends came to 13 bases. CDR3 size: 14 residues. In germline, CDR1 is GTSNPN, CDR2 SVGIG (reference sequence). CDR3 sequence: CAWSVLLGAYEQYF. CDR3 DNA: TGTGCCTGGAGTGTACTCTTGGGGGCTTACGAGCAGTACTTC.

This clonotype was detected many times. DNA for the CDR3: TGTGCCAGCAGCCGGGGGGTGGGCACAGATACGCAGTATTTT. This codes for CASSRGVGTDTQYF. The chain joins TRBV4-2 to TRBJ2-3, with D perhaps matching TRBD2 (6 bases). The CDR3 loop spans 14 amino acids. V shed 4 bases and J shed 1 base, with 9 bases lying between them. Germline lookup yields CDR1 LGHNA and CDR2 YNFKEQ.

This clonotype was picked up many times. The CDR3 bases are TGCAGCGTTGGACCAAACCAGGCAGATACGCAGTATTTT. Its translation: CSVGPNQADTQYF. The chain combines TRBV29-1 with TRBJ2-3; no reliable D call. In germline, CDR1 is SQVTM, CDR2 ANQGSEA. Trimming removed 4 bases at V and 4 bases at J, with 12 bases between. There are 13 residues in the CDR3.

This clonotype was counted at least ten times. The chain recombines TRBV5-1 with TRBJ2-3; tentative D call: TRBD2 (5 bases). The V gene's germline CDR1 is SGHRS and CDR2 YFSETQ. V dropped 4 bases and J dropped 6 bases, with 15 bases sitting between them. CDR3 length equals 14 residues. CDR3 sequence reads: CASSTGSPGDTQYF. CDR3 DNA sequence: TGCGCCAGCAGCACCGGATCGCCGGGGGATACGCAGTATTTT.

This clonotype has a handful of counts. V is TRBV12-3 or TRBV12-4 and J is TRBJ1-2; tentatively, D is TRBD1 (6 bases). The germline V and J ends were trimmed by 0 bases and 4 bases, with 12 bases remaining between them. CDR3 size: 15 residues. The CDR3: CASSLAHGGAYGYTF. The CDR3 coding sequence is TGTGCCAGCAGTTTAGCGCATGGGGGCGCCTATGGCTACACCTTC.

In its sample, this clonotype was seen many times. V is TRBV5-6 and J is TRBJ2-3; 12 nucleotides agree with TRBD1. Germline values: CDR1 SGHDT, CDR2 YYEEEE. V lost 2 bases to trimming and J lost 1 base; unmatched junction nucleotides: 5. This CDR3 region has 17 residues. CDR3 loop: CASSFPGQGAGTDTQYF. The CDR3 bases are TGTGCCAGCAGCTTCCCGGGACAGGGGGCAGGCACAGATACGCAGTATTTT.

This clonotype was observed at least ten times. The rearrangement joins TRBV20-1 to TRBJ2-3; D remains unclear. The V end was cut by 6 bases, the J end by 2 bases, with 9 bases between. The CDR3 is 12 residues long. CDR1 is DFQATT, CDR2 SNEGSKA, per germline (reference sequence). CDR3 nucleotides: TGCAGTGCCACACTACACACAGATACGCAGTATTTT. It is translated as CSATLHTDTQYF.

This clonotype has at least ten counts. The V call is TRBV5-1, the J call TRBJ1-6; 10 bases fit TRBD1. V shed 2 bases and J 10 bases; nucleotides not matched to a gene: 9. CDR3 length: 16 amino acids. CDR1 and CDR2 (germline): SGHRS, YFSETQ. The CDR3 loop is CASSLDGQGVGSPLHF. Here the CDR3 DNA reads TGCGCCAGCAGCTTAGACGGACAGGGGGTTGGGTCACCCCTCCACTTT.

There are many counts of this clonotype. This chain uses TRBV10-3 with TRBJ1-3, with D hard to call. The CDR3 spans 15 residues. Germline CDR1 is ENHRY and CDR2 is SYGVKD. With 2 bases removed from V and 0 bases from J, the gap between germline ends came to 8 bases. The CDR3 region is CAISEPGRSGNTIYF. The DNA for the CDR3 is TGTGCCATCAGTGAGCCGGGTCGCTCTGGAAACACCATATATTTT.